Sequencing of this T cell receptor (beta chain) was carried out in a study of blood T cell repertoires in COVID-19. Study at large: The United States, Italy and Spain provided the acute and convalescent COVID-19 samples.

Using immunoSEQ multiplex PCR, the repertoire was profiled, and TCRdb retains in-frame clones only, with some absent. Of fewer than 300,000 clones in the sample, around 85% were seen once. V was cut by 3 bases and J by 5 bases, with 17 bases left in between. The germline V gene encodes CDR1 SGHVS and CDR2 FNYEAQ. This CDR3 spans 15 amino acids. For recovered donors of Cohort 3, there were two negative PCRs, clearance, or symptom resolution. The rearrangement links TRBV7-6 to TRBJ2-7; D not certain. Sequenced material: PBMCs or T cells enriched from blood (not recorded which). This TCR was recovered from a woman in her 30s who had recovered from COVID-19. The CDR3: CASSLGQVVVDEQYF. CDR3 DNA: TGTGCCAGCAGCTTGGGCCAGGTCGTTGTCGACGAGCAGTACTTC.